These T cell receptor beta chains were read from a single sample in a study of T cell responses to AZD1222 COVID-19 vaccine. The data were produced by immunoSEQ multiplex PCR, yet TCRdb's version contains in-frame clones alone and is incomplete. The sample lists around 180,000 clones, 85% to 95% seen once, with roughly 1.5% in the top ten. The sample here was peripheral blood, taken 28 days after the second AZD1222 dose. Receptors originate from an adult who received the AZD1222 COVID-19 vaccine. Each CDR3 is given without its conserved first and last residue. Fields, in order: CDR3 protein, V gene, J gene.

ASSRDSGANVLT	TRBV7-3	TRBJ2-6
SVESSGTDTQY	TRBV29-1	TRBJ2-3
ASSDPGTINSDTQY	TRBV10-1	TRBJ2-3
ASSPKARLYEQY	TRBV7-9	TRBJ2-7
ASSLTAEETQY	TRBV5-4	TRBJ2-5
ASSEFSSGSPYGYT	TRBV10-2	TRBJ1-2
ASRIQGPFATNEKLF	TRBV5-5	TRBJ1-4
ASSRTRGDQPQH	TRBV11-2	TRBJ1-5
ASRGLLKATNEKLF	TRBV28	TRBJ1-4
ASKREGAYNEQF	TRBV6-5	TRBJ2-1
SDTHRGCEKLF	TRBV29-1	TRBJ1-4
ASSPAGTIQETQY	TRBV18	TRBJ2-5
AWSVLPGGAFYEQY	TRBV30	TRBJ2-7
ASSQNRNTGELF	TRBV4-1	TRBJ2-2
ASSSQGQETQY	TRBV7-2	TRBJ2-5
ASRQANTEAF	TRBV6-5	TRBJ1-1
ASSERNRGVGYEQY	TRBV11-2	TRBJ2-7
ASSLAEGETQY	TRBV7-2	TRBJ2-5
ASSKSLAVAKNIQY	TRBV21-1	TRBJ2-4
ASWQGGNTEAF	TRBV19	TRBJ1-1
ASSLGLIYEQY	TRBV7-2	TRBJ2-7
ASSIGSDWRTDTQY	TRBV19	TRBJ2-3
ASTLGDPNTGELF	TRBV11-1	TRBJ2-2
ASSLRQINQPQH	TRBV28	TRBJ1-5
ASSVGQGYSPLH	TRBV2	TRBJ1-6
AISGLRQGRQNGYT	TRBV10-3	TRBJ1-2
ASSPGLEATIY	TRBV18	TRBJ1-3
AICRDPGFNEQF	TRBV10-3	TRBJ2-1
ASPVLTGTGNQPQH	TRBV27	TRBJ1-5
ASSLDFGSGHEQF	TRBV5-4	TRBJ2-1
AIKRAGTDPGGQY	TRBV10-3	TRBJ2-7
AWTLGTVITEAF	TRBV30	TRBJ1-1
ASSQVQGAAYEQY	TRBV4-3	TRBJ2-7
ASSLVGAPTEQY	TRBV7-9	TRBJ2-7
ASSFRGKPFEAF	TRBV19	TRBJ1-1
ASSEMWGYT	TRBV6-6	TRBJ1-2
ASGRLNEQF	TRBV12-5	TRBJ2-1
ASSLVGTADQPQH	TRBV7-2	TRBJ1-5
ASSQYIDRDRFSVHYGYT	TRBV23-1	TRBJ1-2
ASKQMNTEAF	TRBV19	TRBJ1-1
ASMKDRPRNTEAF	TRBV6-5	TRBJ1-1
ASRTAGQSFYEQF	TRBV6-5	TRBJ2-1
ASSTTGSSYNEQF	TRBV9	TRBJ2-1
ASSPLGLLYNEQF	TRBV9	TRBJ2-1